This entry lists 15 T cell receptor beta chains sequenced from one sample in a study of CD8 T cells in Susac syndrome. RNA totalling roughly 0.5 to 1 ug underwent reverse transcription with random hexamers. TCRdb used MiXCR to reprocess the immunoSEQ multiplex PCR reads, holding one entry per CDR3 protein. This table holds around 130,000 distinct CDR3 sequences, roughly 94% found once. The specimen sequenced was CD4+ T cells from PBMCs. The receptor set was obtained from a human donor with multiple sclerosis.

V and J are TRBV30 and TRBJ1-6; the match to TRBD1 covers 7 bases. The CDR3 contains 14 residues. Germline CDR1 and CDR2: GTSNPN and SVGIG (reference sequence). V lost 4 bases to trimming and J lost 7 bases; unmatched junction nucleotides: 7. CDR3 sequence reads: CAWIPGQTNSPLHF. The CDR3 DNA reads as TGTGCCTGGATCCCGGGACAGACCAATTCACCCCTCCACTTT. Full variable domain (remainder filled in from reference TRBV30 and TRBJ1-6): SQTIHQWPATLVQPVGSPLSLECTVEGTSNPNLYWYRQAAGRGLQLLFYSVGIGQISSEVPQNLSASRPQDRQFILSSKKLLLSDSGFYLCAWIPGQTNSPLHFGNGTRLTVT.

The gene calls are TRBV20-1 and TRBJ1-5, with 7 positions matching TRBD1. This CDR3 has 13 amino acids. CDR1 and CDR2 (germline): DFQATT, SNEGSKA (reference sequence). The junction had 5 bases not matched to a gene; V was cut back by 5 bases and J by 4 bases. The CDR3 protein is CSARQGGNQPQHF. The CDR3 coding sequence is TGCAGTGCTCGACAGGGCGGGAATCAGCCCCAGCATTTT.

The chain has TRBV5-6 and TRBJ2-3; TRBD1 matches 7 bases. The length of the CDR3 is 14 residues. Germline CDR1 SGHDT, CDR2 YYEEEE. Trimming cost V 4 bases and J 1 base; bases outside gene matches: 3. This chain's CDR3 is CASSTGQGTDTQYF. The CDR3 coding sequence is TGTGCCAGCAGCACCGGACAGGGCACAGATACGCAGTATTTT.

There are a few counts of this clonotype. The rearrangement links TRBV6-1 to TRBJ2-2, with 9 nucleotides matching TRBD2. CDR1 is MNHNS, CDR2 SASEGT, per germline. J was trimmed by 4 bases and V by 6 bases; bases with no gene match: 6. This CDR3 spans 15 amino acids. The CDR3 DNA sequence: TGTGCCAGCAGCCTAGCGGGGCTGGGCACCGGGGAGCTGTTTTTT. It specifies CASSLAGLGTGELFF.

V gene TRBV18 combines with J gene TRBJ1-1; D gene ambiguous. The CDR3 loop spans 14 amino acids. From germline, CDR1 is KGHSH and CDR2 LQKENI. Trimming took off 0 bases at V and 4 bases at J, with 9 bases between the two ends. The CDR3 loop reads CASSPPSQSTEAFF. CDR3 nucleotide sequence: TGTGCCAGCTCACCACCCTCACAATCCACTGAAGCTTTCTTT.

The rearrangement uses TRBV10-2 and TRBJ2-7, with 7 bases that match TRBD1. There are 15 residues in the CDR3. Unmatched junction bases numbered 9, after V lost 6 bases and J lost 1 base. The germline CDR1 and CDR2 sequences are WSHSY and SAAADI. In DNA, the CDR3 is TGCGCCAGCAGGAGCTCACAGGGGTCGTCCTACGAGCAGTACTTC. This translates into CASRSSQGSSYEQYF.

The chain has TRBV11-1 and TRBJ2-6, with D possibly matching TRBD1 (5 bases). The length of the CDR3 is 20 residues. V was cut by 5 bases and J by 0 bases, with 23 bases left in between. CDR1 is SGHAT, CDR2 FQDESV, per germline (reference sequence). CDR3 DNA sequence: TGTGCCAGCAGCCTACAACCCGACAGCTTCAGTAGCTCTGGGGCCAACGTCCTGACTTTC. It specifies CASSLQPDSFSSSGANVLTF.

The V gene is TRBV5-4, the J gene TRBJ2-1; TRBD2 agrees at 15 bases. The CDR3 has 18 residues. The germline gives CDR1 SGHNT, CDR2 YYREEE (reference sequence). J gave up 8 bases and V 6 bases, and 15 bases lay outside the gene matches. For the CDR3, the DNA is TGTGCCAGCACCCCAGGACTAGCGGGAGGGTACCGGGGGGATGAGCAGTTCTTC. The encoded protein is CASTPGLAGGYRGDEQFF.

The V gene is TRBV12-3 or TRBV12-4, the J gene TRBJ2-7, with unresolved D. V was pared by 4 bases and J by 4 bases, with 8 bases between. CDR3 length equals 12 residues. CDR3 amino acids: CASSSGVYEQYF. The CDR3, as DNA: TGTGCCAGCAGTTCCGGCGTGTACGAGCAGTACTTC.

This chain connects TRBV5-1 to TRBJ2-2; tentative D call: TRBD2 (6 bases). The V end was cut by 0 bases, the J end by 0 bases, with 9 bases between. This CDR3 contains 16 residues. Germline loops: CDR1 SGHRS, CDR2 YFSETQ. The CDR3 DNA reads TGCGCCAGCAGCTTGGGCGGCGGGACGAACACCGGGGAGCTGTTTTTT. Its protein is CASSLGGGTNTGELFF.

The rearrangement uses TRBV2 and TRBJ1-3; D is unclear. The CDR3 covers 12 residues. Germline loops: CDR1 SNHLY, CDR2 FYNNEI. Trimming took off 6 bases at V and 0 bases at J, with 3 bases between the two ends. The chain's CDR3 is CASSRSGNTIYF. As DNA, the CDR3 is TGTGCCAGCAGCCGCTCTGGAAACACCATATATTTT.

The chain links TRBV24-1 to TRBJ2-2, with D possibly TRBD2 on 5 matching bases. This CDR3 spans 12 amino acids. Germline V gene data show CDR1 as KGHDR and CDR2 as SFDVKD. V dropped 8 bases and J dropped 4 bases, with 7 bases sitting between them. The chain's CDR3 is CATIRGTGELFF. The CDR3 DNA sequence: TGTGCCACCATTCGGGGCACCGGGGAGCTGTTTTTT.

The chain combines TRBV29-1 with TRBJ2-1; 9 bases match TRBD2. Germline trimming cut 8 bases from V and 6 bases from J; bases unmatched to any gene: 8. In germline, CDR1 is SQVTM, CDR2 ANQGSEA. The CDR3 loop spans 13 amino acids. As DNA, the CDR3 is TGCAGCTCGGGCCTAGCGGGGACCAATGAGCAGTTCTTC. Its protein product is CSSGLAGTNEQFF.

This chain connects TRBV6-5 to TRBJ2-3, with 8 bases lining up with TRBD2. The CDR3 is made up of 16 amino acids. Germline V CDR1 and CDR2: MNHEY, SVGAGI. J gave up 2 bases and V 0 bases, and 4 bases lay outside the gene matches. CDR3 nucleotides: TGTGCCAGCAGTTACTCGTTAGCGGGGCCCACAGATACGCAGTATTTT. Translation gives CASSYSLAGPTDTQYF.

The chain couples TRBV5-1 to TRBJ2-2; 8 bases line up with TRBD1. V lost 5 bases to trimming and J lost 1 base; unmatched junction nucleotides: 10. There are 17 residues in the CDR3. Germline V gene lookup returns CDR1 SGHRS and CDR2 YFSETQ. The CDR3 coding sequence is TGCGCCAGCAGTCCTGCCCCAACAGGGGGGAACACCGGGGAGCTGTTTTTT. Encoded protein: CASSPAPTGGNTGELFF.